A selection of T cell receptor beta chains follows, all from one sample in a study of blood T cell repertoires in COVID-19. Clones were read by immunoSEQ multiplex PCR, and TCRdb kept only the in-frame ones, dropping some. Of about 10,000 clones listed, around 86% are singletons. Sequencing was done on a sample of peripheral blood. The receptor set was obtained from a human donor in a cohort sampled during active COVID-19. The conserved cysteine and the conserved F or W are not part of the CDR3 here. Fields, in order: D gene, V gene, CDR3 length, J gene, CDR3 protein. The D gene is left open where the match is weak.

-,TRBV7-2,12,TRBJ2-2,ASSLRGRPGELF
-,TRBV11-3,11,TRBJ2-7,ASSLEGAREQY
TRBD1,TRBV24-1,12,TRBJ2-3,ATSDLPQGDTQY
-,TRBV19,12,TRBJ2-5,ASSPTGIQETQY
-,TRBV3-1/TRBV3-2,12,TRBJ2-1,ASSQDDFYNEQF
-,TRBV28,12,TRBJ1-2,ASSSAPGGSGYT
TRBD1,TRBV6-2/TRBV6-3,11,TRBJ2-5,ASSPDRGETQY
TRBD2,TRBV28,14,TRBJ2-7,ASSSLGLAARGEQY
-,TRBV15,13,TRBJ2-7,ATSRERQGGYEQY
-,TRBV28,13,TRBJ2-5,ASSRLSRRPETQY
-,TRBV6-5,9,TRBJ2-3,ATGFTDTQY
-,TRBV3-1/TRBV3-2,13,TRBJ1-1,ASSQDPGGVTEAF
-,TRBV3-1/TRBV3-2,11,TRBJ2-5,ASSQGGLETQY
-,TRBV30,15,TRBJ1-5,AWSPAPTAYSNQPQH
-,TRBV28,13,TRBJ1-4,ASTQIGESNEKLF
TRBD1,TRBV28,13,TRBJ1-2,ASSPSGTAGYGYT
-,TRBV3-1/TRBV3-2,13,TRBJ2-1,ASSHTLVSHNEQF
TRBD1,TRBV7-9,12,TRBJ2-7,ASSLRDRGYEQY
-,TRBV12-3/TRBV12-4,10,TRBJ2-1,ASSLVSNEQF
TRBD2,TRBV6-5,13,TRBJ2-7,ASSPDSGSAYEQY
-,TRBV15,13,TRBJ2-7,ATSREGGASDEQY
-,TRBV6-2/TRBV6-3,12,TRBJ2-7,ASSSGTTFYEQY
TRBD1,TRBV6-2/TRBV6-3,13,TRBJ2-3,ASSYRDRGQDTQY
-,TRBV3-1/TRBV3-2,12,TRBJ2-1,ASSQVQTYNEQF
-,TRBV4-1,13,TRBJ1-4,ASSQAYDRSQKLF
TRBD2,TRBV6-1,14,TRBJ2-1,ASSEASSGASNEQF
-,TRBV7-9,10,TRBJ2-2,ASSPTGGELF
TRBD1,TRBV6-5,13,TRBJ2-7,ASRPGTGGIYEQY
-,TRBV10-3,12,TRBJ1-1,AIKLGTPNTEAF
-,TRBV5-4,14,TRBJ2-7,ASSLVGSAKHYEQY
-,TRBV5-6,11,TRBJ1-5,ASSLGGTQPQH
-,TRBV12-3/TRBV12-4,10,TRBJ2-5,ASSGGGETQY
TRBD2,TRBV19,13,TRBJ2-7,ASSTSGRSSYEQY
TRBD2,TRBV14,17,TRBJ2-2,ASRSGLAGSGLYTGELF
-,TRBV6-5,11,TRBJ1-1,ASTLGDYTEAF